Described below is a single TCR beta chain sequence and its context. The same CDR3 is also encoded by other DNA sequences in this sample. The data derive from a study of blood T cell repertoires in COVID-19. Source study methods: Estimation of nucleated cell counts relied on the amplification of reference gene primers. The data were produced by immunoSEQ multiplex PCR, yet TCRdb's version contains in-frame clones alone and is incomplete. V and J calls plus clone size are reproduced from that table; the DNA served to infer D and trimming. The sample holds 300,000 to 400,000 clones, roughly nine tenths seen once. Sequenced: PBMCs or T cells enriched from blood (not recorded which). The TCR originated in a woman aged 30 to 39 who had recovered from COVID-19.

The CDR3 reads CAWRGGGYTF. As DNA, the CDR3 is TGTGCCTGGAGGGGGGGTGGCTACACCTTC. The rearrangement uses TRBV30 and TRBJ1-2; perhaps TRBD1 as D (5 bases). Germline values: CDR1 GTSNPN, CDR2 SVGIG (reference sequence). This CDR3 spans 10 amino acids. V dropped 3 bases and J dropped 7 bases, with 6 bases sitting between them.